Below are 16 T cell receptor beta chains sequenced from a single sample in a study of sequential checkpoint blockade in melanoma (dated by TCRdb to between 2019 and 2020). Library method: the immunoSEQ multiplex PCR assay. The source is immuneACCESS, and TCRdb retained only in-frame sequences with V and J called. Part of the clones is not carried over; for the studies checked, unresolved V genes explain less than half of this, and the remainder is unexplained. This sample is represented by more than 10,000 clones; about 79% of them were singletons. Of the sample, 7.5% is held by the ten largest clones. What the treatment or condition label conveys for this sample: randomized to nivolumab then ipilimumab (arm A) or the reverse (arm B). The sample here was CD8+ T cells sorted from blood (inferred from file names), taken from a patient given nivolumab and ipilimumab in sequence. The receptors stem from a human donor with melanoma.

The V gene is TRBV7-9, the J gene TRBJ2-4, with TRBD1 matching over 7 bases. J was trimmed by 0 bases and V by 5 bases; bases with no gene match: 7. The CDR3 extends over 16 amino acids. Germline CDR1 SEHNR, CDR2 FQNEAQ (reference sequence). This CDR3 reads CASSLLTGLAKNIQYF. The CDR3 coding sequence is TGTGCCAGCAGCCTGCTGACAGGGCTAGCCAAAAACATTCAGTACTTC.

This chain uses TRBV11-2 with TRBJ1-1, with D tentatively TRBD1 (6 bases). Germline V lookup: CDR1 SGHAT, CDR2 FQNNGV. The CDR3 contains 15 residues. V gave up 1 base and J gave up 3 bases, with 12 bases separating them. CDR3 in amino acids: CASSLAGALDTEAFF. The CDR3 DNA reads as TGTGCCAGCAGCTTAGCAGGGGCTCTGGACACTGAAGCTTTCTTT.

CDR3 amino acids: CASSDSELETQYF. For the CDR3, the DNA is TGTGCCAGCAGTGATTCCGAGTTAGAGACCCAGTACTTC. V and J are TRBV2 and TRBJ2-5, with unresolved D. The CDR3 totals 13 residues. V was clipped by 3 bases and J by 4 bases, with 9 bases between them. Germline CDR1 is SNHLY and CDR2 is FYNNEI.

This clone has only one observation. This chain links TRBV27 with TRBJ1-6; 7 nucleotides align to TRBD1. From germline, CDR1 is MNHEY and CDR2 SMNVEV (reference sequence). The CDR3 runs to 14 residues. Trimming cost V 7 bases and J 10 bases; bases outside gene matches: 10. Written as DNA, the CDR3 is TGTGCCAGCACCAGGGGGGATTTCGGCTCACCCCTCCACTTT. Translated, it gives CASTRGDFGSPLHF.

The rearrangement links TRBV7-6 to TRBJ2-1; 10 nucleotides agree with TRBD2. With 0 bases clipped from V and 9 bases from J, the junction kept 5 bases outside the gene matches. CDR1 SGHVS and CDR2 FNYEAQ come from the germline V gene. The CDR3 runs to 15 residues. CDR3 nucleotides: TGTGCCAGCAGCTTAGCACCTAGCGGGAGTTCTGAGCAGTTCTTC. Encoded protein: CASSLAPSGSSEQFF.

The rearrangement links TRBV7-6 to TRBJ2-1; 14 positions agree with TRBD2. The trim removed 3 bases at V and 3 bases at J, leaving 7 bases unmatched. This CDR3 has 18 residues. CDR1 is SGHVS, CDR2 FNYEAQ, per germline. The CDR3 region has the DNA TGTGCCAGCAGCTTTGGACTAGCGGGGGGCCTAAACTACAATGAGCAGTTCTTC. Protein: CASSFGLAGGLNYNEQFF.

CDR3 DNA sequence: TGTGCCAGCAGCGGACCGGGGGGTGGCTACACCTTC. Protein product: CASSGPGGGYTF. The rearrangement uses TRBV27 and TRBJ1-2; TRBD1 might be the D (5 bases). The V end lost 6 bases, the J end lost 7 bases, and 12 bases lay between the germline ends. Germline V gene sequence: CDR1 MNHEY, CDR2 SMNVEV (reference sequence). CDR3 size: 12 residues.

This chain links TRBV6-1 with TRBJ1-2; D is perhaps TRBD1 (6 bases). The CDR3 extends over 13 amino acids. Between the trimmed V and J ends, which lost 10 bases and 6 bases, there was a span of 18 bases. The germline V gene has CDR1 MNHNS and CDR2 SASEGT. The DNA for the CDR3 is TGTGCCACCCAATACAGGGATCTGGATGGCTACACCTTC. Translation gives CATQYRDLDGYTF.

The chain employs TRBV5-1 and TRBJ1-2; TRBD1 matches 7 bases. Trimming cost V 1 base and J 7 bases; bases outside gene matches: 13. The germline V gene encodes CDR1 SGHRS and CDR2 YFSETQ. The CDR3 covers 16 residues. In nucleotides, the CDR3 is TGCGCCAGCAGCTTGTCGGCAGGGGGGACGCCTATTGGCTACACCTTC. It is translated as CASSLSAGGTPIGYTF. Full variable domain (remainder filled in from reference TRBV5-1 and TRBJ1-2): KAGVTQTPRYLIKTRGQQVTLSCSPISGHRSVSWYQQTPGQGLQFLFEYFSETQRNKGNFPGRFSGRQFSNSRSEMNVSTLELGDSALYLCASSLSAGGTPIGYTFGSGTRLTVV.

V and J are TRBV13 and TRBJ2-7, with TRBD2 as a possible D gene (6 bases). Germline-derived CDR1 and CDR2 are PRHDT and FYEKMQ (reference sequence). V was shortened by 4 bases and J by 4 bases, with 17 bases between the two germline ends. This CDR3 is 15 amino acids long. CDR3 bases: TGTGCCAGCAGCTCCATGGTAGCGGATCAGTACGAGCAGTACTTC. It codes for CASSSMVADQYEQYF.

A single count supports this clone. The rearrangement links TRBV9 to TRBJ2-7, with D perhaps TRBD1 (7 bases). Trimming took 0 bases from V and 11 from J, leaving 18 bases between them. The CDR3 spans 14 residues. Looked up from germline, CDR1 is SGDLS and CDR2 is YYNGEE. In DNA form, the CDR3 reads TGTGCCAGCAGCGTAGATGGCGGGACAGCCCCGGAGTACTTC. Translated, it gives CASSVDGGTAPEYF. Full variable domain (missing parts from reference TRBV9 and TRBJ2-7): DSGVTQTPKHLITATGQRVTLRCSPRSGDLSVYWYQQSLDQGLQFLIQYYNGEERAKGNILERFSAQQFPDLHSELNLSSLELGDSALYFCASSVDGGTAPEYFGPGTRLTVT.

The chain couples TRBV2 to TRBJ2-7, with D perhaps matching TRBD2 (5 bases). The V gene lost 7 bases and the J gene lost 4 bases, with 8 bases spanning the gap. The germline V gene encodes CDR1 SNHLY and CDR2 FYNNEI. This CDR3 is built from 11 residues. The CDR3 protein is CASMSGYEQYF. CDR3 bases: TGTGCCAGCATGTCGGGGTACGAGCAGTACTTC.

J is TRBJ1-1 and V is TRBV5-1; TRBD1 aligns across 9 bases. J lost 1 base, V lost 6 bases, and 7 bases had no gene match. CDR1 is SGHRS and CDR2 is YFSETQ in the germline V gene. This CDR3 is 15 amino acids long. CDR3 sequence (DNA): TGCGCCAGCAACTCCAAACAGGGGGCGAACACTGAAGCTTTCTTT. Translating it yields CASNSKQGANTEAFF.

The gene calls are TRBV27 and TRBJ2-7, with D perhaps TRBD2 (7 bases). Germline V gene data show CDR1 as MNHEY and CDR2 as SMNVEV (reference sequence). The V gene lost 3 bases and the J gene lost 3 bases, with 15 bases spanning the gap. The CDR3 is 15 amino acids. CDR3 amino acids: CASSLGGRGFYEQYF. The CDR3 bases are TGTGCCAGCAGTTTGGGGGGGAGGGGGTTCTACGAGCAGTACTTC.

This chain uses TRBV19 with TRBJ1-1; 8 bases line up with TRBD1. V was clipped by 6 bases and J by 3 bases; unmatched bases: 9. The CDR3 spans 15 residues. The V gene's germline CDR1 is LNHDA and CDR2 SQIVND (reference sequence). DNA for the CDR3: TGTGCCAGTAGGGTACAGGGGGGAGGGGACACTGAAGCTTTCTTT. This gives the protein CASRVQGGGDTEAFF. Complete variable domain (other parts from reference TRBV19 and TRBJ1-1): DGGITQSPKYLFRKEGQNVTLSCEQNLNHDAMYWYRQDPGQGLRLIYYSQIVNDFQKGDIAEGYSVSREKKESFPLTVTSAQKNPTAFYLCASRVQGGGDTEAFFGQGTRLTVV.

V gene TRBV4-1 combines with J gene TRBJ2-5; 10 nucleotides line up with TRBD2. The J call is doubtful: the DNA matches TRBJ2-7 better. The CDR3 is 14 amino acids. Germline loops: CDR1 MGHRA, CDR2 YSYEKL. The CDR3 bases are TGCGCCAGCAGCCAACTAGCGGGAGCCTACGAGCAGTACTTC. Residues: CASSQLAGAYEQYF.